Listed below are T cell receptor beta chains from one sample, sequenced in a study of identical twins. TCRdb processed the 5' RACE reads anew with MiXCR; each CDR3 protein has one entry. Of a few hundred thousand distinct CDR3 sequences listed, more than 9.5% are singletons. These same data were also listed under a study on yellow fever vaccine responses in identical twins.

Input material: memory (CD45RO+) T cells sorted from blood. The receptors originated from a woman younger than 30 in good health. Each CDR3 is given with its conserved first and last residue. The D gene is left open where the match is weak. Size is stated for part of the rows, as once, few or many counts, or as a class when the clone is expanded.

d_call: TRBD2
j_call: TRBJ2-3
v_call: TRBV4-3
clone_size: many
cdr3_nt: TGCGCCAGCAGCCAAGATCCCGGACTAGCGGAGACAGATACGCAGTATTTT
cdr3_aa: CASSQDPGLAETDTQYF

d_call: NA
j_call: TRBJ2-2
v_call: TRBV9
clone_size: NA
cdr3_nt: TGTGCCAGCAGCGTAGGACTGAACACCGGGGAGCTGTTTTTT
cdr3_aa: CASSVGLNTGELFF

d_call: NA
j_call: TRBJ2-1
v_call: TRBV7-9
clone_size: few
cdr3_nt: TGTGCCAGCAGCCCTAACAACAGGGAGGACAATGAGCAGTTCTTC
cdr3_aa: CASSPNNREDNEQFF

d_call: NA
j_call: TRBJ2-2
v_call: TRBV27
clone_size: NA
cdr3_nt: TGTGCCAGCAGTTTATTGGGCAGCTACTCGAACACCGGGGAGCTGTTTTTT
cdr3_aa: CASSLLGSYSNTGELFF

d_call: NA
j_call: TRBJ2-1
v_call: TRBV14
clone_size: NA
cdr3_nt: TGTGCCAGCAGCCGCTCATTCACAGGGACTGAGCAGTTCTTC
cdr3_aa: CASSRSFTGTEQFF

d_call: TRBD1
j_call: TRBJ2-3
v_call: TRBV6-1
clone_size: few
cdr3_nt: TGTGCCAGCAGCTCCACAGGGGCAGATACGCAGTATTTT
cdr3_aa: CASSSTGADTQYF

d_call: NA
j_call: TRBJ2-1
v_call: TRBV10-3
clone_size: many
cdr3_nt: TGTGCCATCAGTGGCGGGGTAGGGGCCTCGGGGCAGTTCTTC
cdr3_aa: CAISGGVGASGQFF

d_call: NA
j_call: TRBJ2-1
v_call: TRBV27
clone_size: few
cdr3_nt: TGTGCCAGCAAGTTGGAGGGCAGCTCCTACAATGAGCAGTTCTTC
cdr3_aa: CASKLEGSSYNEQFF

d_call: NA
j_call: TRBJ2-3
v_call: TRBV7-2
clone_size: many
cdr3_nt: TGTGCCAGCAGCTTAGCGGGCTCCACAGATACGCAGTATTTT
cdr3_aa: CASSLAGSTDTQYF

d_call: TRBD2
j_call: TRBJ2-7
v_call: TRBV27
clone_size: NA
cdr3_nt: TGTGCCAGCAGTTTTAGCGGGGGTTACTCCCCCTACGAGCAGTACTTC
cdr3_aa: CASSFSGGYSPYEQYF

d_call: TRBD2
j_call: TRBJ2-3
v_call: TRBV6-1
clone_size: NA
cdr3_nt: TGTGCCAGCAGTGAAGCGCGTAGCGGGAGGGCCGAAACGCAGTATTTT
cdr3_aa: CASSEARSGRAETQYF

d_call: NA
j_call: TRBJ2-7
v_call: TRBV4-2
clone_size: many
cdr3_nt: TGTGCCAGCAGCCAAGATCTGACTAGCTACGAGCAGTACTTC
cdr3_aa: CASSQDLTSYEQYF

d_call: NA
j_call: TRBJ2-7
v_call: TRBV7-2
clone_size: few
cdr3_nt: TGTGCCAGCAGATCCAACGACCCGCTTAACGAGCAGTACTTC
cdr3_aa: CASRSNDPLNEQYF

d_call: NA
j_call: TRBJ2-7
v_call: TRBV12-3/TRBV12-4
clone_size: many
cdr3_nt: TGTGCCAGCAGTTTAGGTCACGAGCAGTACTTC
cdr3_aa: CASSLGHEQYF

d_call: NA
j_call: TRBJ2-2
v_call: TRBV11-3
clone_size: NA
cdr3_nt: TGTGCCAGCAGCTTAGCGGCATACGGGGAGCTGTTTTTT
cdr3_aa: CASSLAAYGELFF

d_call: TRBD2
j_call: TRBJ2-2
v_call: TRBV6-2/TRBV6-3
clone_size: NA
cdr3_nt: TGTGCCAGCACCCTCGTGGCGGGAGTGACCGGGGAGCTGTTTTTT
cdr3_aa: CASTLVAGVTGELFF

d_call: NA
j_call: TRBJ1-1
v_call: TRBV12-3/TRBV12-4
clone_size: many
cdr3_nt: TGTGCCAGCAGGGGTTGGGGGCGCGGGACTGAAGCTTTCTTT
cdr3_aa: CASRGWGRGTEAFF

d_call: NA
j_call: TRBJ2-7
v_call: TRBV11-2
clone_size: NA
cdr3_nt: TGTGCCAGCAGCTTAGTTCCTTTTTACGAGCAGTACTTC
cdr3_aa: CASSLVPFYEQYF

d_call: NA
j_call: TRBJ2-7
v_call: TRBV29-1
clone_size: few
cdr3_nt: TGCAGCGTGGTGGGAGGAGGCGAGCAGTACTTC
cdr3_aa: CSVVGGGEQYF

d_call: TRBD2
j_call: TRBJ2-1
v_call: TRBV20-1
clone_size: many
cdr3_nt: TGCAGTGTCGACGATAGGACTAGCGGGAACAATGAGCAGTTCTTC
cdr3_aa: CSVDDRTSGNNEQFF

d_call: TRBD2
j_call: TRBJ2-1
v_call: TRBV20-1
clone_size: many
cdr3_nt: TGCGCCGGGACTAGCCGTCCCTACAATGAGCAGTTCTTC
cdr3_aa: CAGTSRPYNEQFF

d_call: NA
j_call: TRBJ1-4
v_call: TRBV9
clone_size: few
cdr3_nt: TGTGCCAGCAGCGTAGGAGGTGCAACTAATGAAAAACTGTTTTTT
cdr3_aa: CASSVGGATNEKLFF

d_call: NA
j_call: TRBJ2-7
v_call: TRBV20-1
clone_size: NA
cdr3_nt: TGCAGTGCTAGAGATCCGACGGGGGAGTCCTACGAGCAGTACTTC
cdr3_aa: CSARDPTGESYEQYF

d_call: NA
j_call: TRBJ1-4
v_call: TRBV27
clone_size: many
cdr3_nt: TGTGCCAGCAGTCCCACCGGTAGAACAACTAATGAAAAACTGTTTTTT
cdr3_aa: CASSPTGRTTNEKLFF

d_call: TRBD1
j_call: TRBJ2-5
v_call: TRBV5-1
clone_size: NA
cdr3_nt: TGCGCCAGCAGCGGGACAGTTTTCCAGAAACGGGAGACCCAGTACTTC
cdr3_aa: CASSGTVFQKRETQYF

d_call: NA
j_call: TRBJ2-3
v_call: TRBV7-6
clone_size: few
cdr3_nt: TGTGCCAGCAGACGTCACAAACCCGGGACTTCCCTGAAAATGACCGACACTAGCACAGATACGCAGTATTTT
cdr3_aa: CASRRHKPGTSLKMTDTSTDTQYF

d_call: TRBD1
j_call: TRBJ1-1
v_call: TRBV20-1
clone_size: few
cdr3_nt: TGCAGTGCTAAACGGACAGGGGTTGGCACTGAAGCTTTCTTT
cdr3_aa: CSAKRTGVGTEAFF

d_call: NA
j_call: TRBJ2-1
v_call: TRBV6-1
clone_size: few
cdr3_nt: TGTGCCAGCAAAGAAGACGCATACAATGAGCAGTTCTTC
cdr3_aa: CASKEDAYNEQFF

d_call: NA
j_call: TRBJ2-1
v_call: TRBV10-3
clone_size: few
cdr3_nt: TGTGCCATCATGTCTTTGGGCTCGTACAATGAGCAGTTCTTC
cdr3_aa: CAIMSLGSYNEQFF

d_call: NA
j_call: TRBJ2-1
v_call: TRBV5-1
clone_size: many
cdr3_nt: TGCGCCAGCAGCTTGGGCGGGTACAATGAGCAGTTCTTC
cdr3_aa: CASSLGGYNEQFF

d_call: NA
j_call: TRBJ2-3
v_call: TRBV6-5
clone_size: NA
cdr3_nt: TGTGCCAGCAGTTACCGCCTTAGAGATACGCAGTATTTT
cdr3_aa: CASSYRLRDTQYF